Reported below is one T cell receptor (beta chain). Its target is unknown. This record belongs to a study of beta chain features in type 1 diabetes. Overall study results and limits: VDJ junctions from patients with type 1 diabetes contained fewer insertions and more deletions. Among all four CD4+ subsets, Type 1 diabetes patients had TCRB CDR3s that were moderately but significantly shorter.

Expressed TCRB transcripts were sequenced because the isolated RNA had all been reverse transcribed beforehand. Assay: immunoSEQ multiplex PCR; the TCRdb copy retains only in-frame clones and omits some. The sample includes about 340,000 clones, about a tenth of them seen just once. One heparinised draw, averaging roughly 0.12 L, was taken per donor. Once sorted, every population was more than 95% pure. This CDR3 region has 17 residues. After removal of 3 bases from V and 0 bases from J, the junction contained 9 bases not matched to a gene. Germline-derived CDR1 and CDR2 are SGHAT and FQNNGV. The receptor comes from a man between 25 and 39 years old with type 1 diabetes. The specimen sequenced was central memory CD4+ T cells from blood. V is TRBV11-2 and J is TRBJ2-3, with 7 bases that match TRBD2. The CDR3 loop is CASSFPSSGASTDTQYF. For the CDR3, the DNA is TGTGCCAGCAGCTTCCCCTCTAGCGGAGCTAGCACAGATACGCAGTATTTT.